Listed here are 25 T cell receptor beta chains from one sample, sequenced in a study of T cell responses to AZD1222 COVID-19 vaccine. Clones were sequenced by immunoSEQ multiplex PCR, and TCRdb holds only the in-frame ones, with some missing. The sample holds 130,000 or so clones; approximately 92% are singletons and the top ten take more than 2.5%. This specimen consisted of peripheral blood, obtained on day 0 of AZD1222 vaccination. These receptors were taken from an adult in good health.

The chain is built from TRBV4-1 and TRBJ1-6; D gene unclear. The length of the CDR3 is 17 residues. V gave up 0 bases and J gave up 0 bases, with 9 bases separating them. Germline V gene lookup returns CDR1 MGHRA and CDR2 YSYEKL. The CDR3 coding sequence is TGCGCCAGCAGCCAAGACCACACGGCCTCCTATAATTCACCCCTCCACTTT. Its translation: CASSQDHTASYNSPLHF.

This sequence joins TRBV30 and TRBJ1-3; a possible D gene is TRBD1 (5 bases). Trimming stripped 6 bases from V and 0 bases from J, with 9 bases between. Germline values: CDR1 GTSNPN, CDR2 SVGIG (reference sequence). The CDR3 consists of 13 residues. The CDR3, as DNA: TGTGCCTGCCTGGGGCCCTCTGGAAACACCATATATTTT. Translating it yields CACLGPSGNTIYF.

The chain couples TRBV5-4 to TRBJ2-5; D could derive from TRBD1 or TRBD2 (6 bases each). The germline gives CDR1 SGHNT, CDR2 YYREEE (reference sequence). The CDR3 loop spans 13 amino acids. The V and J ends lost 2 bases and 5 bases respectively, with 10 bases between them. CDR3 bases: TGTGCCAGCAGCTTCGGAGGGGGGGAGACCCAGTACTTC. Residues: CASSFGGGETQYF.

The CDR3 bases are TGTGCCAGCAGTTACTCCTCAGGGTCCACCGGGGAGCTGTTTTTT. Protein product: CASSYSSGSTGELFF. The gene calls are TRBV6-5 and TRBJ2-2, with D possibly matching TRBD1 (5 bases). V shed 0 bases and J shed 4 bases, with 9 bases lying between them. Looked up from germline, CDR1 is MNHEY and CDR2 is SVGAGI. The CDR3 extends over 15 amino acids.

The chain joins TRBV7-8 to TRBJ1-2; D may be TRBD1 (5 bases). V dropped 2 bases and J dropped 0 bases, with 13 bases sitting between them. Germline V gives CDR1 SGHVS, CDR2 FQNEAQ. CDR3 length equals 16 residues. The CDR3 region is CASSLSRQSSNYGYTF. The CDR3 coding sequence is TGTGCCAGCAGCTTATCCCGACAGAGCTCTAACTATGGCTACACCTTC.

The CDR3 DNA follows: TGTGCCAGCAGCCAGCGGACCGACGGCTACACCTTC. This sequence encodes CASSQRTDGYTF. The chain employs TRBV7-8 and TRBJ1-2; D ambiguous. The CDR3 spans 12 residues. V was clipped by 5 bases and J by 8 bases, with 12 bases between them. CDR1 and CDR2 from the germline V gene are SGHVS and FQNEAQ.

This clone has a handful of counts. The CDR3 nucleotides read TGCGCCAGCAGACCCGTCGCCAGCTCCATCGGCTACACCTTC. Protein product: CASRPVASSIGYTF. V is TRBV4-1 and J is TRBJ1-2; D gene ambiguous. CDR3 length equals 14 residues. Trimming pared 6 bases from V and 8 bases from J, leaving 19 bases between. CDR1 is MGHRA and CDR2 is YSYEKL in the germline V gene.

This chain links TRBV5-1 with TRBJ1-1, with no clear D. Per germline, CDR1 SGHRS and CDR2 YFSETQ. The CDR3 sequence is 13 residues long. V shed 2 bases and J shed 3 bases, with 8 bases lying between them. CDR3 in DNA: TGCGCCAGCAGCTTAACACAATACACTGAAGCTTTCTTT. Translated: CASSLTQYTEAFF.

In DNA, the CDR3 is TGTGCCACCAGTGACTCTGGACACGGGAGGACCTATGGCTACACCTTC. It specifies CATSDSGHGRTYGYTF. The gene calls are TRBV24-1 and TRBJ1-2, with D maybe TRBD1 (5 bases). CDR1 KGHDR and CDR2 SFDVKD come from the germline V gene. V was pared by 4 bases and J by 4 bases, with 18 bases between. The CDR3 has 16 residues.

As DNA, the CDR3 is TGTGCCAGCAGTTTAGGTAACTACAATGAGCAGTTCTTC. It translates to CASSLGNYNEQFF. The chain couples TRBV12-3 or TRBV12-4 to TRBJ2-1; D ambiguous. The V gene lost 1 base and the J gene lost 3 bases, with 4 bases spanning the gap. The CDR3 runs to 13 residues.

CDR3 bases: TGCAGTGCTAGATCCCCAGCTGAAGCTTTCTTT. Its translation: CSARSPAEAFF. The gene calls are TRBV20-1 and TRBJ1-1; D not certain. In germline, CDR1 is DFQATT, CDR2 SNEGSKA (reference sequence). This CDR3 comprises 11 residues. Trimming removed 2 bases at V and 6 bases at J, with 7 bases between.

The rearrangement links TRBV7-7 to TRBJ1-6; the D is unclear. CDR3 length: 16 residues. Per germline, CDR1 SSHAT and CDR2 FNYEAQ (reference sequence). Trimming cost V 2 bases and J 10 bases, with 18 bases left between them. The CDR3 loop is CASSLPIGRIGSPLHF. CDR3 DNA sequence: TGTGCCAGCAGCTTACCTATCGGAAGAATAGGATCACCCCTCCACTTT. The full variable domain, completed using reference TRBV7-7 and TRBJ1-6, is GAGVSQSPRYKVTKRGQDVTLRCDPISSHATLYWYQQALGQGPEFLTYFNYEAQPDKSGLPSDRFSAERPEGSISTLTIQRTEQRDSAMYRCASSLPIGRIGSPLHFGNGTRLTVT.

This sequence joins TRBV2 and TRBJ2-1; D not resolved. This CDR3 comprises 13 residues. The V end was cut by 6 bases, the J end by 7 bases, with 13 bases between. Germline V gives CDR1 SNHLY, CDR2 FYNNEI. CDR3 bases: TGTGCCAGCAGGCCAGTGGGTTGGAATGAGCAGTTCTTC. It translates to CASRPVGWNEQFF.

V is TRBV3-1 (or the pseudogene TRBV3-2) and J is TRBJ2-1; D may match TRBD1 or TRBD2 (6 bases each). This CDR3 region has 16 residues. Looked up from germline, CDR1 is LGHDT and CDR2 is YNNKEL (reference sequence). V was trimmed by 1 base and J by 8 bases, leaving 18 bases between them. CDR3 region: CASSQVRDTGGDEQFF. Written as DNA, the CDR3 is TGTGCCAGCAGCCAAGTCCGGGACACCGGAGGGGATGAGCAGTTCTTC.

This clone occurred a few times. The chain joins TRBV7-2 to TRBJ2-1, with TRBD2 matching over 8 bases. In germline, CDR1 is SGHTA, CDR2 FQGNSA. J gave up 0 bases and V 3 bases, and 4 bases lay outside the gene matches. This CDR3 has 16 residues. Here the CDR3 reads CASSFDGTSSYNEQFF. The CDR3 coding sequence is TGTGCCAGCAGCTTTGATGGGACTAGCTCCTACAATGAGCAGTTCTTC.

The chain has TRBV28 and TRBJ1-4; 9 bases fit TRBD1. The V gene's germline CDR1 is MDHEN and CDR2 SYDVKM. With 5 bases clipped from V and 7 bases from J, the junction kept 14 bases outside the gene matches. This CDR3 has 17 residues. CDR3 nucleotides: TGTGCCAGCAGTCCTAGAACAGGGGGCCGCGGTCGTGAAAAACTGTTTTTT. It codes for CASSPRTGGRGREKLFF.

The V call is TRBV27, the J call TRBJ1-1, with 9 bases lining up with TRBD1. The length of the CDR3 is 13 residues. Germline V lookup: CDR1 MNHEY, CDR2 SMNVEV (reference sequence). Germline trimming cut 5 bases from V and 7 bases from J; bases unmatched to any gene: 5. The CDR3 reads CASSIQGASEAFF. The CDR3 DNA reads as TGTGCCAGCAGTATACAGGGGGCCAGTGAAGCTTTCTTT.

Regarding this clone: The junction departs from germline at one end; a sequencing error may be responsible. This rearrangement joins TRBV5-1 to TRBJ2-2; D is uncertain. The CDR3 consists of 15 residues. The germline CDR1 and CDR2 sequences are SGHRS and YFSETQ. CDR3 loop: CASGEWAVNAGELFF. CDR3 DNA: TGCGCCAGCGGTGAGTGGGCGGTGAACGCCGGGGAGCTGTTTTTT. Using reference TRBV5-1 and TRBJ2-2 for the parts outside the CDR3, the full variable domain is KAGVTQTPRYLIKTRGQQVTLSCSPISGHRSVSWYQQTPGQGLQFLFEYFSETQRNKGNFPGRFSGRQFSNSRSEMNVSTLELGDSALYLCASGEWAVNAGELFFGEGSRLTVL.

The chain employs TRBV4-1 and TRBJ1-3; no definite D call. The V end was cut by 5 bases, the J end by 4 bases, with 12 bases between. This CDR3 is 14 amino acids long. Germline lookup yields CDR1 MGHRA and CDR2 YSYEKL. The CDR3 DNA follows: TGCGCCAGCAGCTCAATCTTGATGGGAAACACCATATATTTT. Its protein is CASSSILMGNTIYF.

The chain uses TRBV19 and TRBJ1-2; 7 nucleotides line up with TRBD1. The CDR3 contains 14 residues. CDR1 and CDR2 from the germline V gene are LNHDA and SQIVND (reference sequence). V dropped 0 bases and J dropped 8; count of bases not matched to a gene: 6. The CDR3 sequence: CASSIEEGDSGYTF. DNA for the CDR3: TGTGCCAGTAGTATAGAGGAGGGGGACAGCGGCTACACCTTC. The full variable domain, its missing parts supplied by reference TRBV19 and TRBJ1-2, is DGGITQSPKYLFRKEGQNVTLSCEQNLNHDAMYWYRQDPGQGLRLIYYSQIVNDFQKGDIAEGYSVSREKKESFPLTVTSAQKNPTAFYLCASSIEEGDSGYTFGSGTRLTVV.

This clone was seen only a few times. The CDR3 coding sequence is TGTGCCTGGAGTGTGGGTTTAGGAACCGGCGAGACCCAGTACTTC. It specifies CAWSVGLGTGETQYF. The chain combines TRBV30 with TRBJ2-5; D is uncertain. The CDR3 contains 15 residues. CDR1 and CDR2 from the germline V gene are GTSNPN and SVGIG (reference sequence). V lost 0 bases and J 5 bases, leaving 16 bases between the germline ends.

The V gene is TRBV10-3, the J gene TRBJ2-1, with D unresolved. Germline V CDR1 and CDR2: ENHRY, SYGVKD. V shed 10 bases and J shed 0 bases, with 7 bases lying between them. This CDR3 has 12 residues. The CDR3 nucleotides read TGTGCCACCTCTCCCTCCTACAATGAGCAGTTCTTC. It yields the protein CATSPSYNEQFF.

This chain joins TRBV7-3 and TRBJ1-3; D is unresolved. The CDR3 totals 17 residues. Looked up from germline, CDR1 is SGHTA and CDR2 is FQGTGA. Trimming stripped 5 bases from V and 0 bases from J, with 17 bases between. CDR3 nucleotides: TGTGCCAGCAGCCCCGACCCTGGGGTTAACTCTGGAAACACCATATATTTT. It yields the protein CASSPDPGVNSGNTIYF.

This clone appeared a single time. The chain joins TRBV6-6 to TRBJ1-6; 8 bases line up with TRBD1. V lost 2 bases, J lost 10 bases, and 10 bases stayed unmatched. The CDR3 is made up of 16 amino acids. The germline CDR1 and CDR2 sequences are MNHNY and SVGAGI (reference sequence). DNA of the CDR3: TGTGCCAGCAGTTACACATCCGGGACAGGAGGGTCACCCCTCCACTTT. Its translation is CASSYTSGTGGSPLHF.

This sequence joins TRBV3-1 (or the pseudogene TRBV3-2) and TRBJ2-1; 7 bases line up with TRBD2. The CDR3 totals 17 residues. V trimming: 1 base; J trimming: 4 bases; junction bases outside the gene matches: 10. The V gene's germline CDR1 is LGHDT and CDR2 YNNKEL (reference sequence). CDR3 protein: CASSQAGRRERYNEQFF. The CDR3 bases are TGTGCCAGCAGCCAAGCGGGCCGGCGGGAGAGGTACAATGAGCAGTTCTTC.